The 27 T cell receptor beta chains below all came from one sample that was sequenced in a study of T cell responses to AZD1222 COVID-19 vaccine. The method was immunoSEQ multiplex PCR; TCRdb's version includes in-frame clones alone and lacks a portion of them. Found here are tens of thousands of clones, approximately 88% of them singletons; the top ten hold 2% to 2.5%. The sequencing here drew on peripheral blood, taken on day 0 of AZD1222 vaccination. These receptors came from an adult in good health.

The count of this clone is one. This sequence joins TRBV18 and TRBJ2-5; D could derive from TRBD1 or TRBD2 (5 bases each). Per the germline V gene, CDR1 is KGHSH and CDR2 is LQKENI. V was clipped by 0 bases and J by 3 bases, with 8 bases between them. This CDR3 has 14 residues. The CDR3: CASSPPGPKETQYF. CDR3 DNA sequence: TGTGCCAGCTCACCACCGGGACCGAAAGAGACCCAGTACTTC. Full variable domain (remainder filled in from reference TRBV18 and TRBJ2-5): NAGVMQNPRHLVRRRGQEARLRCSPMKGHSHVYWYRQLPEEGLKFMVYLQKENIIDESGMPKERFSAEFPKEGPSILRIQQVVRGDSAAYFCASSPPGPKETQYFGPGTRLLVL.

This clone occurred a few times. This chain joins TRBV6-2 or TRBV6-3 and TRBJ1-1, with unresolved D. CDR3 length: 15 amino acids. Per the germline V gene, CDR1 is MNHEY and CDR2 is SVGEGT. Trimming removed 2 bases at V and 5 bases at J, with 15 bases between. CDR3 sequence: CASSYPTQTFTEAFF. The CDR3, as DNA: TGTGCCAGCAGTTACCCGACACAGACCTTTACTGAAGCTTTCTTT.

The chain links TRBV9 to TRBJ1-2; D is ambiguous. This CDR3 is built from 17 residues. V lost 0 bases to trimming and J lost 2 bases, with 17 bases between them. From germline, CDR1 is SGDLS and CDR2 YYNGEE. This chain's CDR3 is CASSVAKVAGGNYGYTF. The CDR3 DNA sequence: TGTGCCAGCAGCGTAGCAAAGGTAGCCGGTGGCAACTATGGCTACACCTTC.

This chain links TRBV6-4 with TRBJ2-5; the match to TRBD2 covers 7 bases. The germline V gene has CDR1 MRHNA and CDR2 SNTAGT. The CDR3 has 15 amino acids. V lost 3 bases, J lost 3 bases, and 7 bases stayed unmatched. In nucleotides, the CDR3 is TGTGCCAGCAGTGAGTCGCCTAGCGGAGAAGAGACCCAGTACTTC. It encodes CASSESPSGEETQYF.

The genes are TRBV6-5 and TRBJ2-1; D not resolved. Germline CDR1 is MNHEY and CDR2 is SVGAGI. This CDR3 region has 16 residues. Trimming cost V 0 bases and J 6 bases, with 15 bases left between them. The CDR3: CASSYSESGRFNEQFF. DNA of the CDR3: TGTGCCAGCAGTTACTCCGAGTCGGGCCGGTTCAATGAGCAGTTCTTC.

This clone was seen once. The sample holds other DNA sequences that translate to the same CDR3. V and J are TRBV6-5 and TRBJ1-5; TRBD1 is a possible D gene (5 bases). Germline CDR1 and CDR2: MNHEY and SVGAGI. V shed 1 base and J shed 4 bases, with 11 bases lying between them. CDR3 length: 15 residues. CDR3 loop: CASSYLAGSNQPQHF. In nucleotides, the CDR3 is TGTGCCAGCAGTTACTTGGCAGGGTCTAATCAGCCCCAGCATTTT.

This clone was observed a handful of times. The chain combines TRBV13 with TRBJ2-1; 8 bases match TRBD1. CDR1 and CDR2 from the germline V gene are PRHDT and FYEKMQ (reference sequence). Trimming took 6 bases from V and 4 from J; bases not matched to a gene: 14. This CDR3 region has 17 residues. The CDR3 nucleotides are TGTGCCAGCAGGACCAAAGGGACAGGAGCACAGTACAATGAGCAGTTCTTC. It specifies CASRTKGTGAQYNEQFF.

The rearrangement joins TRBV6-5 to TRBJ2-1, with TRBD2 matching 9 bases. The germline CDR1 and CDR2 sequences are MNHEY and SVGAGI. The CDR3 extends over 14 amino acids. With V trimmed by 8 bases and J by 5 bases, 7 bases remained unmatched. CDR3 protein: CASVSGSLDNEQFF. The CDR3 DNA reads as TGTGCCAGCGTTAGCGGGAGTTTGGACAATGAGCAGTTCTTC.

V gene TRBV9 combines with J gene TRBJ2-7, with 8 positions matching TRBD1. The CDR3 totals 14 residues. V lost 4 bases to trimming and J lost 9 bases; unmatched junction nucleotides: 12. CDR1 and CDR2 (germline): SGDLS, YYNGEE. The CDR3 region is CASSQTGTGSGQYF. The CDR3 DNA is TGTGCCAGCAGCCAGACCGGGACAGGTAGTGGGCAGTACTTC.

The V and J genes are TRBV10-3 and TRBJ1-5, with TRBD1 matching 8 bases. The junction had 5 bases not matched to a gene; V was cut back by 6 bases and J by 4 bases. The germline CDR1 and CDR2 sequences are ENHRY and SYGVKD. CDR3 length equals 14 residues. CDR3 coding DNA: TGTGCCATCAGCTTAACAGGGGGTAATCAGCCCCAGCATTTT. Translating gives CAISLTGGNQPQHF.

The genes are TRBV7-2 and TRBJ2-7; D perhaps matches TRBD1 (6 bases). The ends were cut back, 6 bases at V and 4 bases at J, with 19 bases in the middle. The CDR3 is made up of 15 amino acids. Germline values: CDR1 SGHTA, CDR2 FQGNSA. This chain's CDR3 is CASRVTGQSRYEQYF. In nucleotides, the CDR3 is TGTGCCAGCAGGGTTACTGGACAGTCTCGGTACGAGCAGTACTTC.

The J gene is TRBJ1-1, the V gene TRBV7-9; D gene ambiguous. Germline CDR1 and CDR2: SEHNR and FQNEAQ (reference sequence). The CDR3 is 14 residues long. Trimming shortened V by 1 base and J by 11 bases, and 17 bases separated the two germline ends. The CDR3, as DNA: TGTGCCAGCAGCTTAGGGGAAGCGGGGAATTGGGCTTTCTTT. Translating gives CASSLGEAGNWAFF. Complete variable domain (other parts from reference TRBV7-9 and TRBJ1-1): DTGVSQNPRHKITKRGQNVTFRCDPISEHNRLYWYRQTLGQGPEFLTYFQNEAQLEKSRLLSDRFSAERPKGSFSTLEIQRTEQGDSAMYLCASSLGEAGNWAFFGQGTRLTVV.

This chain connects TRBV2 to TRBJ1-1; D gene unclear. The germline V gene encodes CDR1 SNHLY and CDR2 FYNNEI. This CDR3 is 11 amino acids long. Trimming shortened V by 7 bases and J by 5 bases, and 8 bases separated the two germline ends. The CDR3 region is CASTKLTEAFF. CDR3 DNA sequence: TGTGCCAGCACCAAGTTAACTGAAGCTTTCTTT.

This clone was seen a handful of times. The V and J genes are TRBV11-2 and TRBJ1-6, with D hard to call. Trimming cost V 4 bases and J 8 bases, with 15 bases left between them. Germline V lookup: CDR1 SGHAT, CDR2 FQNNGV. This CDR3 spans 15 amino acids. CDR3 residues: CASSSGSFPDSPLHF. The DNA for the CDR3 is TGTGCCAGCAGCTCGGGGAGTTTCCCGGATTCACCCCTCCACTTT.

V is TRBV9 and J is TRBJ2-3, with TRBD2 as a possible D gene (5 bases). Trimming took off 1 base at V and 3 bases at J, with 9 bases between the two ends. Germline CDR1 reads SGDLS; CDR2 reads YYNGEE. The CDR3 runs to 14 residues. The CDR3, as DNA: TGTGCCAGCAGCGTAACGACTACGACAGATACGCAGTATTTT. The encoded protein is CASSVTTTTDTQYF.

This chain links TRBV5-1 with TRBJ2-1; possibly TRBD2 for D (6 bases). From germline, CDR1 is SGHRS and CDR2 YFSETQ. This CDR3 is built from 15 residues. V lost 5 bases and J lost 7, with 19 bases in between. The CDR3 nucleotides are TGCGCCAGCAGTTACCGGGTACCTCGGGGGAATGAGCAGTTCTTC. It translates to CASSYRVPRGNEQFF.

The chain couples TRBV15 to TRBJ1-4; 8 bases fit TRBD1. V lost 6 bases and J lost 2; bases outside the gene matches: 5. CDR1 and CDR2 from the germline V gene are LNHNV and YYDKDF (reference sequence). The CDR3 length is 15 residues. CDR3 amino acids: CATRRQGATNEKLFF. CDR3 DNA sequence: TGTGCCACCAGGCGGCAGGGGGCCACTAATGAAAAACTGTTTTTT. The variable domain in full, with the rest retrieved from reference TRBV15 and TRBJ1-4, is DAMVIQNPRYQVTQFGKPVTLSCSQTLNHNVMYWYQQKSSQAPKLLFHYYDKDFNNEADTPDNFQSRRPNTSFCFLDIRSPGLGDTAMYLCATRRQGATNEKLFFGSGTQLSVL.

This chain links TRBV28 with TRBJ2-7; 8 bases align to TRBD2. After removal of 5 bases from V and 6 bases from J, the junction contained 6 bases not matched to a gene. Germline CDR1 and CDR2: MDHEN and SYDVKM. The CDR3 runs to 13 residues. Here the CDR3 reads CASSLPGGGEQYF. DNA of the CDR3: TGTGCCAGCAGTCTCCCGGGGGGGGGCGAGCAGTACTTC.

CDR3 bases: TGTGCCAGCAGCGCCCAAGCGGGGTTTGCTAACTATGGCTACACCTTC. It yields the protein CASSAQAGFANYGYTF. The chain links TRBV9 to TRBJ1-2; D gene unclear. CDR3 size: 16 residues. The V gene lost 3 bases and the J gene lost 0 bases, with 15 bases spanning the gap. Germline assignment: CDR1 SGDLS and CDR2 YYNGEE.

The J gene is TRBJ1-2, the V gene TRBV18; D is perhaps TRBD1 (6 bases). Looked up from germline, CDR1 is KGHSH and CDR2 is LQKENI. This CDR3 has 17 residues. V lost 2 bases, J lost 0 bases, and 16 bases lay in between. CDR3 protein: CASSPIVGTQANYGYTF. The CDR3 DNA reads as TGTGCCAGCTCACCAATCGTCGGGACACAAGCTAACTATGGCTACACCTTC.

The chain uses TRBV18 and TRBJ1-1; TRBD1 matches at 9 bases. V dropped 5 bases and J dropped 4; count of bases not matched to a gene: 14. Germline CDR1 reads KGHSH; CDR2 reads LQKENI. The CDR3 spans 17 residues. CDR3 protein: CASSANGGGTGFTEAFF. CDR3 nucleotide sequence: TGTGCCAGCTCAGCGAACGGGGGCGGGACAGGGTTCACTGAAGCTTTCTTT.

The CDR3, as DNA: TGCGCCAGCAGCTTGGCCGCACAGGGGGGAGAAAAACTGTTTTTT. Its protein product is CASSLAAQGGEKLFF. V and J are TRBV5-1 and TRBJ1-4; 8 nucleotides match TRBD1. This CDR3 contains 15 residues. V dropped 0 bases and J dropped 8; count of bases not matched to a gene: 6. Germline V CDR1 and CDR2: SGHRS, YFSETQ.

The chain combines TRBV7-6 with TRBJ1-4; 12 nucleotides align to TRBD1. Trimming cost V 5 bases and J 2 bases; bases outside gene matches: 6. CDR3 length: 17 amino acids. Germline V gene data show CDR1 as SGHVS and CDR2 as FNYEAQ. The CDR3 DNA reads TGTGCCAGCAGCCTTCGGGACAGGGGGCATACTAATGAAAAACTGTTTTTT. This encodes CASSLRDRGHTNEKLFF. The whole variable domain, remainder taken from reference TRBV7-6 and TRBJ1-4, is GAGVSQSPRYKVTKRGQDVALRCDPISGHVSLYWYRQALGQGPEFLTYFNYEAQQDKSGLPNDRFSAERPEGSISTLTIQRTEQRDSAMYRCASSLRDRGHTNEKLFFGSGTQLSVL.

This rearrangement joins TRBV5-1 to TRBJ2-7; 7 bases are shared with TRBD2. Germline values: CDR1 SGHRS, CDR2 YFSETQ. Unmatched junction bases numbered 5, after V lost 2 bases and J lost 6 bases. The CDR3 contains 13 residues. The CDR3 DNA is TGCGCCAGCAGCTTTGCGGGAGAGGTCGAGCAGTACTTC. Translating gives CASSFAGEVEQYF.

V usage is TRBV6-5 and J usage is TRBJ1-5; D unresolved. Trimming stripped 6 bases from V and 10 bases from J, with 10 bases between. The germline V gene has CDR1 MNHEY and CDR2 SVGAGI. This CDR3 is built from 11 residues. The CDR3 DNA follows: TGTGCCAGCAGATTTGAGGGACCCCAGCATTTT. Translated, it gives CASRFEGPQHF.

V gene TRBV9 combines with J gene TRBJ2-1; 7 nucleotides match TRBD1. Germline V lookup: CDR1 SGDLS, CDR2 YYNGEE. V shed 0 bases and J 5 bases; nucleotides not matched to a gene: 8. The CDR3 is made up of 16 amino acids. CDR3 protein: CASSVELRDRNNEQFF. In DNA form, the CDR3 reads TGTGCCAGCAGCGTAGAGCTAAGGGACAGAAACAATGAGCAGTTCTTC.

The CDR3 DNA sequence: TGTGCCATCAGGCCCTCTGGACGGACAGGGGGCGAATTCCCCCTCCACTTT. Residues: CAIRPSGRTGGEFPLHF. This rearrangement joins TRBV10-3 to TRBJ1-6, with 11 bases identical to TRBD1. CDR1 and CDR2 from the germline V gene are ENHRY and SYGVKD. The ends lost 6 bases at V and 13 bases at J; junction bases unmatched: 17. CDR3 length: 17 residues.